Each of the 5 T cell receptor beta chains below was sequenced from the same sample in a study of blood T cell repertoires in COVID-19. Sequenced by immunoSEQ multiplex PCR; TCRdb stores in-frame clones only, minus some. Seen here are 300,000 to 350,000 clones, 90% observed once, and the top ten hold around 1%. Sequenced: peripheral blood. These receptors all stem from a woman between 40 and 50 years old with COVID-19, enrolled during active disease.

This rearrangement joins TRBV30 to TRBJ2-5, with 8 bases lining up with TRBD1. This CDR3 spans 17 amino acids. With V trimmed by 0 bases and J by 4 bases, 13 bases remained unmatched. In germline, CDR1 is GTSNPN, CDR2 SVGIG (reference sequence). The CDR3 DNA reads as TGTGCCTGGAGTGTACGAATCGGACAGGGCGTGGGAGAGACCCAGTACTTC. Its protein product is CAWSVRIGQGVGETQYF. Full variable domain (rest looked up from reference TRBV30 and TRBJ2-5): SQTIHQWPATLVQPVGSPLSLECTVEGTSNPNLYWYRQAAGRGLQLLFYSVGIGQISSEVPQNLSASRPQDRQFILSSKKLLLSDSGFYLCAWSVRIGQGVGETQYFGPGTRLLVL.

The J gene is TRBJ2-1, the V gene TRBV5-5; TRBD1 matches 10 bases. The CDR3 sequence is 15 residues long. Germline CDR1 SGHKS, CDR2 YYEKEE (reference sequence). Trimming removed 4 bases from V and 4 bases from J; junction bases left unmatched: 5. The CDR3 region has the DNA TGTGCCAGCAGCCGACAGGGGGCTGTTTACAATGAGCAGTTCTTC. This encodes CASSRQGAVYNEQFF.

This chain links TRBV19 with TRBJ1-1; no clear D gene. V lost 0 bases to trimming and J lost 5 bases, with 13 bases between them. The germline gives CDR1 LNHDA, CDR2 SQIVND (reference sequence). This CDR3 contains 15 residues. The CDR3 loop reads CASSIDLGGRTEAFF. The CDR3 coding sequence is TGTGCCAGTAGTATAGATCTAGGTGGTCGGACTGAAGCTTTCTTT.

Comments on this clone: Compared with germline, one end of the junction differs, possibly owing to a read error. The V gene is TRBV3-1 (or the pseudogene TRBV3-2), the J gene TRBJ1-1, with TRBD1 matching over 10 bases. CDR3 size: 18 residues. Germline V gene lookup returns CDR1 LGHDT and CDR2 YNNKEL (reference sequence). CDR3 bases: TGTGCCAGCACCCAACCGGGACAGGGGACCAAACTGAACACTGAAGCTTTCTTT. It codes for CASTQPGQGTKLNTEAFF.

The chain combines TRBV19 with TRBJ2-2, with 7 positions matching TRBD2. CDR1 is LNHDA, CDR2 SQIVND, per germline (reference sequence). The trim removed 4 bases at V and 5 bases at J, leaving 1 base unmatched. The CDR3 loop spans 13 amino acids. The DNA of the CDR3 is TGTGCCAGTAGTAGGGAGGGGACCGGGGAGCTGTTTTTT. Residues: CASSREGTGELFF.